The 6 T cell receptor beta chains in this list originate from one sample, sequenced in a study of shared clonotypes between healthy human individuals. Assay used: immunoSEQ multiplex PCR; TCRdb lists only in-frame clones, some missing. Of approximately 320,000 clones detected, approximately 79% appear once; the ten largest clones hold 10% to 13%. The sequenced sample consisted of memory CD4+ T cells sorted from blood. Subset denoted: CD45RA-negative fraction. These receptors came from a man aged 25-45 years in good health.

The CDR3 region is CAISASGTGNTEAFF. The CDR3 DNA sequence: TGTGCCATCAGTGCGTCCGGGACAGGGAACACTGAAGCTTTCTTT. The rearrangement joins TRBV10-3 to TRBJ1-1; TRBD1 matches 8 bases. Trimming removed 4 bases from V and 1 base from J; junction bases left unmatched: 5. Germline CDR1 reads ENHRY; CDR2 reads SYGVKD. The length of the CDR3 is 15 residues.

Concerning this clone itself: It may be a read error: a sequence one base away is much more abundant. Other DNA sequences within the sample encode an identical CDR3. The rearrangement joins TRBV5-1 to TRBJ2-7; D gene unclear. Germline CDR1 is SGHRS and CDR2 is YFSETQ. Trimming stripped 0 bases from V and 3 bases from J, with 1 base between. CDR3 size: 11 residues. The CDR3 region has the DNA TGCGCCAGCAGCTTGGGCTACGAGCAGTACTTC. Its protein product is CASSLGYEQYF.

This clone was found many times. J is TRBJ1-1 and V is TRBV7-8; D is perhaps TRBD1 (6 bases). The CDR3 spans 14 residues. CDR1 is SGHVS, CDR2 FQNEAQ, per germline. V was trimmed by 5 bases and J by 10 bases, leaving 20 bases between them. The CDR3 nucleotides read TGTGCCAGCAGCCAGAAATTACAGGGCGTAGCAGCTTTCTTT. Translation gives CASSQKLQGVAAFF.

This chain connects TRBV5-1 to TRBJ2-5, with D perhaps being TRBD1 or TRBD2 (6 bases each). The V gene's germline CDR1 is SGHRS and CDR2 YFSETQ. The CDR3 covers 16 residues. Deletions cut 4 bases from V and 5 bases from J, with 21 bases between. CDR3 region: CASSTAVGGVGETQYF. In DNA, the CDR3 is TGCGCCAGCAGCACGGCTGTCGGGGGCGTGGGGGAGACCCAGTACTTC.

On this clone: A read error is the likely source, as a far larger clone sits one nucleotide away. This CDR3 is also generated by other DNA sequences in the sample. The chain links TRBV5-4 to TRBJ2-1; D perhaps matches TRBD2 (6 bases). CDR1 and CDR2 from the germline V gene are SGHNT and YYREEE (reference sequence). This CDR3 is built from 16 residues. V was shortened by 0 bases and J by 12 bases, with 22 bases between the two germline ends. This CDR3 reads CASSLESGRPTLGQFF. CDR3 in DNA: TGTGCCAGCAGCTTGGAAAGCGGGCGCCCCACCCTAGGGCAGTTCTTC.

On this clone itself: Distinct nucleotide sequences in the sample also encode this CDR3. V usage is TRBV7-9 and J usage is TRBJ1-5; D perhaps matches TRBD1 (5 bases). V was shortened by 5 bases and J by 2 bases, with 13 bases between the two germline ends. Germline V gene lookup returns CDR1 SEHNR and CDR2 FQNEAQ (reference sequence). The CDR3 runs to 15 residues. As DNA, the CDR3 is TGTGCCAGCAGCATGGGGGGTGCGGGCAATCAGCCCCAGCATTTT. Amino acid sequence: CASSMGGAGNQPQHF.